This T cell receptor beta chain is drawn from a study of identical twins. Findings of the study overall: Less excess twin sharing appeared in beta out-of-frame sequences.

The germline V gene encodes CDR1 LGHNA and CDR2 YNFKEQ. The CDR3 loop spans 16 amino acids. Germline trimming cut 0 bases from V and 6 bases from J; bases unmatched to any gene: 10. cDNA carried unique molecular identifiers, and a universal primer site was added by template switching. TCRdb processed the 5' RACE reads anew with MiXCR; each CDR3 protein has one entry. The sample yields about 920,000 distinct CDR3 sequences, about 12% seen once. Points on this clonotype: Its antigen remains unknown.

This same sample was also taken into another study, of yellow fever vaccine responses in identical twins.

This chain uses TRBV4-2 with TRBJ1-2; 7 bases line up with TRBD1. This clonotype was sampled from a woman aged 18-35 years in good health. Material for sequencing was PBMCs. The CDR3 spells CASSQELPGTEHGYTF. CDR3 sequence (DNA): TGTGCCAGCAGCCAAGAACTGCCCGGGACAGAACATGGCTACACCTTC.